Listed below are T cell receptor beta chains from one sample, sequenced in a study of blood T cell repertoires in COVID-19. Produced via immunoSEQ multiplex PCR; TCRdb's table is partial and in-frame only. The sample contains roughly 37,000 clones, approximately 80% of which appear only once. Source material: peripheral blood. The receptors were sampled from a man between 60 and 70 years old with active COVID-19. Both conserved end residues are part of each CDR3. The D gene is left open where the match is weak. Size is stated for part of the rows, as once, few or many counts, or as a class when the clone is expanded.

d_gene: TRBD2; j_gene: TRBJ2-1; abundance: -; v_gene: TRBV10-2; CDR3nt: TGCGCCAGCAGTACTAGCGGGGGGGCCTACAATGAGCAGTTCTTC; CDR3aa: CASSTSGGAYNEQFF
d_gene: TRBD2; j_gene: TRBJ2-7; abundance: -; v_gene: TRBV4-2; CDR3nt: TGTGCCAGCAGCCAAGAGGGTACTAGCGGGTACGAGCAGTACTTC; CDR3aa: CASSQEGTSGYEQYF
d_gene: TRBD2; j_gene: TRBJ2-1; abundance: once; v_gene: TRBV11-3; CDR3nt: TGTGCCAGCAGCTTGGGAGCGGGGGGCCCTCTGAGCTCCTACAATGAGCAGTTCTTC; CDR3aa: CASSLGAGGPLSSYNEQFF
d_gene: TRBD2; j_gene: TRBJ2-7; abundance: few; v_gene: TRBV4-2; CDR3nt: TGTGCCAGCAGCGCGGGAGTCCTGTACGAGCAGTACTTC; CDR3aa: CASSAGVLYEQYF
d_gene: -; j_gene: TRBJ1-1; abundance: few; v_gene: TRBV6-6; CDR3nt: TGTGCCAGCAAAAGGTCGGGGGGCGGCACTGAAGCTTTCTTT; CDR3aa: CASKRSGGGTEAFF
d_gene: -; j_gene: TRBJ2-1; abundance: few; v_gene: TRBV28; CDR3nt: TGTGCCATCTTCTCCTACAATGAGCAGTTCTTC; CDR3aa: CAIFSYNEQFF
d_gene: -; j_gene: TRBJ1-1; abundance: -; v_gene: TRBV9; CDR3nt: TGTGCCAGCAGCGTAGTGGGGCTCGGAACTGAAGCTTTCTTT; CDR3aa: CASSVVGLGTEAFF
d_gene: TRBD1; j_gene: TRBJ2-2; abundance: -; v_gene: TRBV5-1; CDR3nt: TGCGCCAGCAGCTTGGGACAGGGGTCCACCGGGGAGCTGTTTTTT; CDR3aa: CASSLGQGSTGELFF
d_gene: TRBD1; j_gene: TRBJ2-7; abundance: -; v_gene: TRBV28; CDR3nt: TGTGCCAGCAGCCTAAGGACAGGGAATTTCTACGAGCAGTACTTC; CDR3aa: CASSLRTGNFYEQYF
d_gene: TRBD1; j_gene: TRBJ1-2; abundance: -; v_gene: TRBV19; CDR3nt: TGTGCCAGTAGTATGTCGTTCGGACAGGGCATCTCTGGCTACACCTTC; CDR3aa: CASSMSFGQGISGYTF
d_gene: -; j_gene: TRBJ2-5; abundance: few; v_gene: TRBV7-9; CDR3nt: TGTGCCAGCAGCTCTGCAAAGGAGGGGGAGACCCAGTACTTC; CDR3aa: CASSSAKEGETQYF
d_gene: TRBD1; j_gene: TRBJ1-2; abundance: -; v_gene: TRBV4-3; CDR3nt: TGCGCCAGCAGCCAAGAAAGGACAGGGGGTTTAAGTGGCTACACCTTC; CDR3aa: CASSQERTGGLSGYTF
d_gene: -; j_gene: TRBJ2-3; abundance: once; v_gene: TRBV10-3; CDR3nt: TGTGCCATCAGTGGTCGCAGGGGTGACGCAGATACGCAGTATTTT; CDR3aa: CAISGRRGDADTQYF
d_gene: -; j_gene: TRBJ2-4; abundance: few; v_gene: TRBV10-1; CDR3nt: TGCGCCAGCAGCGGACCGGGAAAAAACATTCAGTACTTC; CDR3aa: CASSGPGKNIQYF
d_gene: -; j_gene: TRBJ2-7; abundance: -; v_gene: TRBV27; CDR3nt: TGTGCCAGCAGTTTAGCCCGGGGGTCCTACGAGCAGTACTTC; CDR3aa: CASSLARGSYEQYF
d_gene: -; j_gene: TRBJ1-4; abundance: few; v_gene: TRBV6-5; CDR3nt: TGTGCCAGCTACTCTCGCGCGGGGCCACTGTTTTTT; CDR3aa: CASYSRAGPLFF
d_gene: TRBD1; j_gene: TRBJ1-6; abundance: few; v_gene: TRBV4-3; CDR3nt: TGCGCCAGCAGCCAAGAGATGGGGACAGATAATTCACCCCTCCACTTT; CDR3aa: CASSQEMGTDNSPLHF
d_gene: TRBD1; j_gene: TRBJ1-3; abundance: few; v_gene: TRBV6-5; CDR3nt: TGTGCCAGCAGAGGACAGGGCTCTGGAAACACCATATATTTT; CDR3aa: CASRGQGSGNTIYF
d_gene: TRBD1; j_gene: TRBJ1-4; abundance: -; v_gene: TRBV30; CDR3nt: TGTGCCTGGGGTGCACAGGGGTTGATTAATGAAAAACTGTTTTTT; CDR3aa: CAWGAQGLINEKLFF
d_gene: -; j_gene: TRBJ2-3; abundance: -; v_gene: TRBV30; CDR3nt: TGTGCCTGTTCGAGGGACTCTTACTCGGCAGATACGCAGTATTTT; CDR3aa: CACSRDSYSADTQYF
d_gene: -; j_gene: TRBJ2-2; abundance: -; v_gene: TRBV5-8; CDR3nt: TGTGCCAGCAGCGGAGGGAACACCGGGGAGCTGTTTTTT; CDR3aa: CASSGGNTGELFF
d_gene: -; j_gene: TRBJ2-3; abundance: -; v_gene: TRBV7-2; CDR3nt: TGTGCCAGCAGCGATTGGGGGGGCGGAAACACAGATACGCAGTATTTT; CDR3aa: CASSDWGGGNTDTQYF
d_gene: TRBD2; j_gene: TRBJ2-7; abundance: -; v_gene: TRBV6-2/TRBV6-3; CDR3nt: TGTGCCAGCAGCGGACTAGGCTACGAGCAGTACTTC; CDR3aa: CASSGLGYEQYF
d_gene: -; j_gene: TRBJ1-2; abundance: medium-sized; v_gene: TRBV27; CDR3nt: TGTGCCAGCACCCTCTACACCTTC; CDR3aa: CASTLYTF
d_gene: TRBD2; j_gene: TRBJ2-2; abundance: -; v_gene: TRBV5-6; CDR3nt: TGTGCCAGCAGCTTGTCAGGGGGTGGACTAGCGGGAGTCGGGGAGCTGTTTTTT; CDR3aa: CASSLSGGGLAGVGELFF
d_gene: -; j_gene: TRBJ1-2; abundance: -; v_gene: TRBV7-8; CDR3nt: TGTGCCAGCAGCTTAGTGGAGGGTTATGGCTACACCTTC; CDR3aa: CASSLVEGYGYTF
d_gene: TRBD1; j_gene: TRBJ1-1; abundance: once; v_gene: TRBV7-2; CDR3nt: TGTGCCAGCAGCCTTGCGGCAGGGGGGAGTGACACTGAAGCTTTCTTT; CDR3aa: CASSLAAGGSDTEAFF
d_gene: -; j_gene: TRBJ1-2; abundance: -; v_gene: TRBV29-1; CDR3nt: TGCAGCGTTGACAGGGCCTATGGCTACACCTTC; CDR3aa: CSVDRAYGYTF
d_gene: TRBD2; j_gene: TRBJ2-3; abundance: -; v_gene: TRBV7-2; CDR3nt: TGTGCCAGCAGCTTCCGGGGGGGCCTAACAGATACGCAGTATTTT; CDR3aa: CASSFRGGLTDTQYF